These 22 T cell receptor beta chains came from one sample sequenced in a study of CD8+ T cells in alopecia areata. It was from alopecia areata patients that lesional scalp punch biopsies and peripheral blood were collected. It was cDNA, reverse transcribed from extracted RNA, that served as the sequencing template. Data came from immunoSEQ multiplex PCR; TCRdb stores just in-frame clones and leaves some out. The sample records around 10,000 clones, roughly 62% being singletons. This material consisted of skin, taken at week 0. The source of these receptors is a human donor with alopecia areata.

This chain connects TRBV29-1 to TRBJ1-5, with TRBD1 as a possible D gene (6 bases). Germline-derived CDR1 and CDR2 are SQVTM and ANQGSEA. V lost 7 bases, J lost 3 bases, and 13 bases lay in between. The CDR3 length is 13 residues. The CDR3 reads CSALWGHNQPQHF. CDR3 DNA: TGCAGCGCCCTCTGGGGACACAATCAGCCCCAGCATTTT.

The chain has TRBV9 and TRBJ1-3; tentatively, D is TRBD1 (5 bases). The CDR3 sequence is 17 residues long. Germline CDR1 reads SGDLS; CDR2 reads YYNGEE. V was pared by 4 bases and J by 4 bases, with 21 bases between. The CDR3 reads CASSPYPSGTIGNTIYF. For the CDR3, the DNA is TGTGCCAGCAGCCCTTACCCCTCGGGGACGATAGGAAACACCATATATTTT.

The chain recombines TRBV6-1 with TRBJ2-3, with a tentative D call TRBD2 (6 bases). The V end was cut by 1 base, the J end by 9 bases, with 20 bases between. The CDR3 sequence is 16 residues long. The germline gives CDR1 MNHNS, CDR2 SASEGT. The CDR3 nucleotides are TGTGCCAGCAGTGAAGGGAGGAGGGGATCGCAAGGAACGCAGTATTTT. It translates to CASSEGRRGSQGTQYF.

The chain has TRBV6-1 and TRBJ1-2, with TRBD1 identical over 8 bases. The germline CDR1 and CDR2 sequences are MNHNS and SASEGT. This CDR3 has 15 residues. V gave up 4 bases and J gave up 8 bases; unmatched junction bases: 12. The CDR3 reads CASSAPGQGSRGYTF. As DNA, the CDR3 is TGTGCCAGCAGTGCCCCCGGACAGGGTAGTAGAGGCTACACCTTC.

V usage is TRBV11-1 and J usage is TRBJ2-7; 13 bases are shared with TRBD2. Germline CDR1 is SGHAT and CDR2 is FQDESV (reference sequence). The CDR3 extends over 16 amino acids. V lost 5 bases to trimming and J lost 2 bases; unmatched junction nucleotides: 6. Here the CDR3 reads CASSPGLAGKTYEQYF. For the CDR3, the DNA is TGTGCCAGCAGCCCGGGACTAGCGGGGAAAACCTACGAGCAGTACTTC. Supplemented by reference TRBV11-1 and TRBJ2-7, the full variable domain reads EAEVAQSPRYKITEKSQAVAFWCDPISGHATLYWYRQILGQGPELLVQFQDESVVDDSQLPKDRFSAERLKGVDSTLKIQPAELGDSAMYLCASSPGLAGKTYEQYFGPGTRLTVT.

The J gene is TRBJ2-3, the V gene TRBV7-9; D may match TRBD1 or TRBD2 (5 bases each). Trimming pared 0 bases from V and 2 bases from J, leaving 9 bases between. This CDR3 region has 15 residues. Germline V gene sequence: CDR1 SEHNR, CDR2 FQNEAQ (reference sequence). CDR3 DNA sequence: TGTGCCAGCAGCTTAGCCGGGGCGGTCACAGATACGCAGTATTTT. Amino acid sequence: CASSLAGAVTDTQYF. Full variable domain (remainder filled in from reference TRBV7-9 and TRBJ2-3): DTGVSQNPRHKITKRGQNVTFRCDPISEHNRLYWYRQTLGQGPEFLTYFQNEAQLEKSRLLSDRFSAERPKGSFSTLEIQRTEQGDSAMYLCASSLAGAVTDTQYFGPGTRLTVL.

This clone was seen more than once but under ten times. The V and J genes are TRBV6-1 and TRBJ1-1; TRBD1 matches at 10 bases. The germline CDR1 and CDR2 sequences are MNHNS and SASEGT. Trimming took 6 bases from V and 3 from J; bases not matched to a gene: 7. The CDR3 totals 15 residues. In nucleotides, the CDR3 is TGTGCCAGCAGAAGACAGGGGGCCGGCTACACTGAAGCTTTCTTT. Translated, it gives CASRRQGAGYTEAFF.

This chain links TRBV5-6 with TRBJ2-6; D gene uncertain. Germline V gene data show CDR1 as SGHDT and CDR2 as YYEEEE. CDR3 length: 19 residues. V gave up 0 bases and J gave up 2 bases, with 18 bases separating them. CDR3 sequence: CASSLAYAWVQTGANVLTF. The CDR3 DNA sequence: TGTGCCAGCAGCTTGGCCTATGCGTGGGTACAAACTGGGGCCAACGTCCTGACTTTC.

The chain links TRBV27 to TRBJ2-1, with D maybe TRBD1 (6 bases). The CDR3 runs to 17 residues. Germline-derived CDR1 and CDR2 are MNHEY and SMNVEV (reference sequence). The ends were cut back, 5 bases at V and 6 bases at J, with 23 bases in the middle. DNA of the CDR3: TGTGCCAGCAGTCCCGGGGCCGGGACACAGACTACCAATGAGCAGTTCTTC. It encodes CASSPGAGTQTTNEQFF.

This clone was observed a few times. This chain connects TRBV6-1 to TRBJ1-4; D remains unclear. The ends were cut back, 2 bases at V and 0 bases at J, with 7 bases in the middle. The CDR3 runs to 15 residues. Looked up from germline, CDR1 is MNHNS and CDR2 is SASEGT. The CDR3 DNA reads as TGTGCCAGCAGTGAACCAATTGCAACTAATGAAAAACTGTTTTTT. Protein sequence: CASSEPIATNEKLFF.

Sample share makes this clone medium-sized. This chain connects TRBV14 to TRBJ2-3; possible D gene TRBD2, 5 bases. The CDR3 sequence is 15 residues long. Trimming shortened V by 2 bases and J by 6 bases, and 15 bases separated the two germline ends. Germline V gene lookup returns CDR1 SGHDN and CDR2 FVKESK. The CDR3 sequence is CASSQFGQWEDTQYF. The CDR3 nucleotides are TGTGCCAGCAGCCAATTCGGGCAGTGGGAGGATACGCAGTATTTT.

The V and J genes are TRBV6-1 and TRBJ1-6; D might be TRBD1 (6 bases). Per the germline V gene, CDR1 is MNHNS and CDR2 is SASEGT. The CDR3 has 15 amino acids. V was pared by 7 bases and J by 7 bases, with 17 bases between. Here the CDR3 reads CASTFSGQGNSPLHF. The CDR3 DNA sequence: TGTGCCAGCACCTTTAGTGGGCAGGGGAATTCACCCCTCCACTTT.

This clone turned up a few times. The chain recombines TRBV9 with TRBJ2-1, with D possibly matching TRBD2 (6 bases). Germline lookup yields CDR1 SGDLS and CDR2 YYNGEE. This CDR3 region has 15 residues. V dropped 0 bases and J dropped 4 bases, with 11 bases sitting between them. The CDR3 loop reads CASSVDGGRYNEQFF. The CDR3 nucleotides are TGTGCCAGCAGCGTAGACGGAGGGAGGTACAATGAGCAGTTCTTC.

The chain uses TRBV7-3 and TRBJ2-7; 8 nucleotides match TRBD1. J gave up 7 bases and V 1 base, and 9 bases lay outside the gene matches. The CDR3 totals 15 residues. Germline CDR1 is SGHTA and CDR2 is FQGTGA. CDR3 in DNA: TGTGCCAGCAGCTTAAGCCCAGGGGGCTCTGGGGAGCAGTACTTC. Encoded protein: CASSLSPGGSGEQYF.

The rearrangement joins TRBV29-1 to TRBJ1-1, with D possibly TRBD1 on 5 matching bases. The CDR3 extends over 14 amino acids. Looked up from germline, CDR1 is SQVTM and CDR2 is ANQGSEA. The V end lost 2 bases, the J end lost 5 bases, and 15 bases lay between the germline ends. The CDR3 here is CSVEPAAGRTEAFF. The CDR3 DNA reads as TGCAGCGTTGAACCGGCCGCGGGGCGGACTGAAGCTTTCTTT.

This clone was seen once. V is TRBV5-1 and J is TRBJ2-1; unclear D gene. This CDR3 has 15 amino acids. Germline CDR1 SGHRS, CDR2 YFSETQ. V lost 0 bases and J 0 bases, leaving 7 bases between the germline ends. In DNA, the CDR3 is TGCGCCAGCAGCTTGGACAAAAACTCCTACAATGAGCAGTTCTTC. Translated, it gives CASSLDKNSYNEQFF.

This clone has a handful of counts. The rearrangement uses TRBV5-1 and TRBJ2-7; D perhaps matches TRBD1 (5 bases). Trimming removed 1 base from V and 5 bases from J, with 16 bases in between. CDR1 is SGHRS, CDR2 YFSETQ, per germline. CDR3 size: 15 residues. The CDR3 is CASSLKTARFDEQYF. For the CDR3, the DNA is TGCGCCAGCAGCTTGAAGACAGCCAGGTTTGACGAGCAGTACTTC.

The chain carries TRBV6-6 and TRBJ2-7; TRBD1 is a possible D gene (6 bases). The CDR3 totals 14 residues. V lost 0 bases and J lost 0, with 6 bases in between. Germline CDR1 is MNHNY and CDR2 is SVGAGI (reference sequence). The CDR3 coding sequence is TGTGCCAGCAGTTACTCGGACAGCTCCTACGAGCAGTACTTC. It encodes CASSYSDSSYEQYF.

The rearrangement uses TRBV10-2 and TRBJ2-2; D is perhaps TRBD1 (6 bases). CDR1 WSHSY and CDR2 SAAADI come from the germline V gene. The CDR3 is made up of 14 amino acids. The V end lost 3 bases, the J end lost 3 bases, and 8 bases lay between the germline ends. Here the CDR3 DNA reads TGCGCCAGCAGTGATAACAGGGACACCGGGGAGCTGTTTTTT. It specifies CASSDNRDTGELFF.

In this sample, this clone turned up once. The V and J genes are TRBV7-8 and TRBJ2-7; the D gene is possibly TRBD2 (6 bases). The CDR3 spans 15 residues. Per germline, CDR1 SGHVS and CDR2 FQNEAQ. With 1 base removed from V and 3 bases from J, the gap between germline ends came to 13 bases. CDR3 sequence (DNA): TGTGCCAGCAGCTTAGTTGAGACTAGTCTCTACGAGCAGTACTTC. Translated: CASSLVETSLYEQYF.

This clone has only a few counts. The rearrangement uses TRBV7-8 and TRBJ1-5; D is undetermined. There are 12 residues in the CDR3. The V gene lost 5 bases and the J gene lost 10 bases, with 12 bases spanning the gap. Germline V gene sequence: CDR1 SGHVS, CDR2 FQNEAQ. The DNA for the CDR3 is TGTGCCAGCAGCCCGCACGAGAATCCCCAGCATTTT. It codes for CASSPHENPQHF.

The chain carries TRBV30 and TRBJ2-5; TRBD2 agrees at 7 bases. Germline V gene sequence: CDR1 GTSNPN, CDR2 SVGIG (reference sequence). V shed 2 bases and J 2 bases; nucleotides not matched to a gene: 14. The CDR3 extends over 17 amino acids. The CDR3 DNA follows: TGTGCCTGGAGTATACTTAAACGTGGACTAGGGCAAGAGACCCAGTACTTC. Translated: CAWSILKRGLGQETQYF.